What follows are 15 T cell receptor beta chains derived from one specimen sequenced in a study of beta chain features in type 1 diabetes. Every isolated RNA sample was fully reverse transcribed, so sequencing captured expressed TCRB transcripts. The repertoire was sequenced with immunoSEQ multiplex PCR; TCRdb's copy has only in-frame clones and lacks some. The profile shows 150,000 to 200,000 clones, 7.5% to 9.5% of them singletons. Sequenced input: central memory CD4+ T cells from blood. The receptors derive from a woman under 30 in good health.

The V call is TRBV11-2, the J call TRBJ2-1, with TRBD1 identical over 7 bases. CDR3 length: 16 residues. The germline CDR1 and CDR2 sequences are SGHAT and FQNNGV. V was pared by 2 bases and J by 3 bases, with 7 bases of the junction left unmatched. CDR3 sequence (DNA): TGTGCCAGCAGCTTAAGGGCCAGGGGGTACTACAATGAGCAGTTCTTC. It specifies CASSLRARGYYNEQFF. Complete variable domain (other parts from reference TRBV11-2 and TRBJ2-1): EAGVAQSPRYKIIEKRQSVAFWCNPISGHATLYWYQQILGQGPKLLIQFQNNGVVDDSQLPKDRFSAERLKGVDSTLKIQPAKLEDSAVYLCASSLRARGYYNEQFFGPGTRLTVL.

The chain couples TRBV5-4 to TRBJ2-2, with 12 bases fitting TRBD2. Germline V lookup: CDR1 SGHNT, CDR2 YYREEE (reference sequence). The CDR3 has 16 residues. V was clipped by 3 bases and J by 6 bases; unmatched bases: 6. The CDR3 sequence is CASSSRLAGESGELFF. For the CDR3, the DNA is TGTGCCAGCAGCTCTCGACTAGCGGGGGAATCCGGGGAGCTGTTTTTT.

The chain has TRBV15 and TRBJ1-2, with a possible D match to TRBD1 (5 bases). From germline, CDR1 is LNHNV and CDR2 YYDKDF (reference sequence). V gave up 5 bases and J gave up 2 bases, with 9 bases separating them. This CDR3 region has 13 residues. CDR3 sequence reads: CATSVNRNYGYTF. For the CDR3, the DNA is TGTGCCACCAGCGTGAACAGGAACTATGGCTACACCTTC.

The chain employs TRBV4-3 and TRBJ2-1; a possible D gene is TRBD2 (6 bases). The CDR3 loop spans 17 amino acids. V lost 0 bases and J 6 bases, leaving 18 bases between the germline ends. CDR1 LGHNA and CDR2 YSLEER come from the germline V gene. This CDR3 reads CASSQEAMGGVLNEQFF. For the CDR3, the DNA is TGCGCCAGCAGCCAAGAGGCTATGGGAGGAGTACTCAATGAGCAGTTCTTC.

This clone showed up just a few times. The chain has TRBV29-1 and TRBJ1-1; D gene unclear. V lost 1 base to trimming and J lost 4 bases, with 4 bases between them. Germline CDR1 is SQVTM and CDR2 is ANQGSEA. The CDR3 runs to 11 residues. In nucleotides, the CDR3 is TGCAGCGTTGAAGCTAGCACTGAAGCTTTCTTT. Protein sequence: CSVEASTEAFF.

The table lists this clone with many counts. The V gene is TRBV7-3, the J gene TRBJ2-6; TRBD2 aligns across 7 bases. The CDR3 extends over 16 amino acids. The V and J ends lost 5 bases and 0 bases, in that order; junction bases with no gene match: 4. Germline CDR1 reads SGHTA; CDR2 reads FQGTGA. The CDR3 DNA sequence: TGTGCCAGCAGCATACGCGGGGGCTCTGGGGCCAACGTCCTGACTTTC. Translating it yields CASSIRGGSGANVLTF. Full variable domain (missing parts from reference TRBV7-3 and TRBJ2-6): GAGVSQTPSNKVTEKGKYVELRCDPISGHTALYWYRQSLGQGPEFLIYFQGTGAADDSGLPNDRFFAVRPEGSVSTLKIQRTERGDSAVYLCASSIRGGSGANVLTFGAGSRLTVL.

V usage is TRBV18 and J usage is TRBJ1-1; D is unresolved. With 1 base removed from V and 4 bases from J, the gap between germline ends came to 7 bases. Germline CDR1 reads KGHSH; CDR2 reads LQKENI. This CDR3 contains 13 residues. CDR3 DNA sequence: TGTGCCAGCTCACCACGTTCCGGCACTGAAGCTTTCTTT. Amino acid sequence: CASSPRSGTEAFF.

This clone was recorded a few times. V gene TRBV7-2 combines with J gene TRBJ1-1; D perhaps matches TRBD1 (5 bases). Trimming shortened V by 2 bases and J by 1 base, and 8 bases separated the two germline ends. Per the germline V gene, CDR1 is SGHTA and CDR2 is FQGNSA. The CDR3 has 14 amino acids. The CDR3 coding sequence is TGTGCCAGCAGCTTATGGGGCAGGAACACTGAAGCTTTCTTT. Protein product: CASSLWGRNTEAFF.

The chain joins TRBV28 to TRBJ2-7; D is possibly TRBD2 (6 bases). From germline, CDR1 is MDHEN and CDR2 SYDVKM. The CDR3 covers 14 residues. The germline V and J ends were trimmed by 6 bases and 2 bases, with 14 bases remaining between them. Written as DNA, the CDR3 is TGTGCCAGCAGATCGGGAGATGGGGCCTACGAGCAGTACTTC. Translating it yields CASRSGDGAYEQYF.

This clone occurred a few times. The chain joins TRBV30 to TRBJ2-1; 8 nucleotides agree with TRBD2. This CDR3 has 16 amino acids. J was trimmed by 8 bases and V by 7 bases; bases with no gene match: 19. In germline, CDR1 is GTSNPN, CDR2 SVGIG (reference sequence). The CDR3 DNA reads as TGTGCCTTCGACCGTGGTGGGGCGGGAGGAAGTTATGAGCAGTTCTTC. Its translation: CAFDRGGAGGSYEQFF.

This clone was counted a few times. The rearrangement uses TRBV5-1 and TRBJ2-3; maybe TRBD2 (6 bases). CDR1 and CDR2 from the germline V gene are SGHRS and YFSETQ. The CDR3 is 15 amino acids. The V and J ends lost 0 bases and 3 bases respectively, with 11 bases between them. The CDR3 DNA reads as TGCGCCAGCAGCTTGGAGGGCCGGGGGACAGATACGCAGTATTTT. It is translated as CASSLEGRGTDTQYF.

This clone has only a few counts. The V call is TRBV18, the J call TRBJ1-6; D is possibly TRBD1 (6 bases). V lost 6 bases to trimming and J lost 3 bases, with 15 bases between them. The CDR3 is made up of 16 amino acids. Germline assignment: CDR1 KGHSH and CDR2 LQKENI. This CDR3 is CASSATQGYYNSPLHF. CDR3 nucleotides: TGTGCCAGCTCCGCTACACAGGGTTACTATAATTCACCCCTCCACTTT.

The chain is built from TRBV4-1 and TRBJ1-2; tentatively, D is TRBD1 (6 bases). Germline loops: CDR1 MGHRA, CDR2 YSYEKL. This CDR3 is 12 amino acids long. V lost 8 bases and J 8 bases, leaving 15 bases between the germline ends. CDR3: CASGITGSGYTF. Here the CDR3 DNA reads TGCGCCAGCGGAATTACAGGGTCGGGCTACACCTTC.

This clone has only a few counts. The V call is TRBV6-6, the J call TRBJ2-1; 11 bases map to TRBD2. This CDR3 is 16 amino acids long. CDR1 is MNHNY, CDR2 SVGAGI, per germline (reference sequence). V was pared by 7 bases and J by 6 bases, with 11 bases of the junction left unmatched. CDR3 residues: CASNLAGGTSANEQFF. CDR3 DNA: TGTGCCAGCAACCTAGCGGGGGGCACCTCGGCCAATGAGCAGTTCTTC.

The chain combines TRBV30 with TRBJ1-6; possible D gene TRBD1, 6 bases. Between the trimmed V and J ends, which lost 3 bases and 9 bases, there was a span of 12 bases. The CDR3 has 13 residues. Looked up from germline, CDR1 is GTSNPN and CDR2 is SVGIG (reference sequence). CDR3 sequence reads: CAWSAGQFSPLHF. The CDR3 DNA reads as TGTGCCTGGAGCGCCGGACAGTTTTCACCCCTCCACTTT. The complete variable domain, with remaining parts taken from reference TRBV30 and TRBJ1-6, reads SQTIHQWPATLVQPVGSPLSLECTVEGTSNPNLYWYRQAAGRGLQLLFYSVGIGQISSEVPQNLSASRPQDRQFILSSKKLLLSDSGFYLCAWSAGQFSPLHFGNGTRLTVT.